Each of the 30 T cell receptor beta chains below was sequenced from the same sample in a study of Ad26.COV2.S vaccination and SARS-CoV-2 variants. The repertoire was sequenced with immunoSEQ multiplex PCR; TCRdb's copy has only in-frame clones and lacks some. The data contain fewer than 500,000 clones, approximately 90% of them singletons. Treatment reported: some 19 received Ad26.COV2.S at low or high dose, single or two shots; a few received placebo; per-sample allocation not given. Collection of samples fell on day 63 after the first vaccine or placebo injection. The material was peripheral blood, obtained in a trial of Ad26.COV2.S vaccine versus placebo. Receptors originate from a person aged 18-60 years who received the Ad26.COV2.S COVID-19 vaccine or a placebo.

This clone was counted a single time. The chain has TRBV6-5 and TRBJ1-3, with D unresolved. Trimming cost V 2 bases and J 4 bases, with 9 bases left between them. The germline gives CDR1 MNHEY, CDR2 SVGAGI. This CDR3 has 14 residues. The DNA of the CDR3 is TGTGCCAGCAGTTACGGGGTACCGGGAAACACCATATATTTT. Its translation is CASSYGVPGNTIYF.

This sequence joins TRBV9 and TRBJ2-2; 10 bases fit TRBD1. Germline CDR1 reads SGDLS; CDR2 reads YYNGEE. Losses at the gene ends were 4 bases for V and 0 bases for J; bases not matched to a gene: 3. This CDR3 region has 16 residues. CDR3 nucleotide sequence: TGTGCCAGCAGCCCGGACAGGGGGTCGAACACCGGGGAGCTGTTTTTT. Translation: CASSPDRGSNTGELFF.

The chain uses TRBV7-8 and TRBJ1-5; 7 nucleotides align to TRBD1. V gave up 6 bases and J gave up 5 bases; unmatched junction bases: 10. The CDR3 length is 15 residues. In germline, CDR1 is SGHVS, CDR2 FQNEAQ. CDR3 region: CASRGEGATHQPQHF. CDR3 nucleotides: TGTGCCAGCAGAGGGGAGGGGGCAACCCATCAGCCCCAGCATTTT. The full variable domain, its missing parts supplied by reference TRBV7-8 and TRBJ1-5, is GAGVSQSPRYKVAKRGQDVALRCDPISGHVSLFWYQQALGQGPEFLTYFQNEAQLDKSGLPSDRFFAERPEGSVSTLKIQRTQQEDSAVYLCASRGEGATHQPQHFGDGTRLSIL.

The V and J genes are TRBV30 and TRBJ2-3; D may match TRBD1 or TRBD2 (5 bases each). CDR3 size: 13 residues. V was cut by 2 bases and J by 7 bases, with 13 bases left in between. The germline V gene has CDR1 GTSNPN and CDR2 SVGIG (reference sequence). In DNA form, the CDR3 reads TGTGCCTGGAGTCCGGGACCTGTTTATACGCAGTATTTT. It specifies CAWSPGPVYTQYF.

Note on this clone: This sample includes further DNA sequences coding for the same CDR3. The chain recombines TRBV18 with TRBJ1-2; D possibly corresponds to TRBD1 (5 bases). Trimming cost V 2 bases and J 2 bases, with 9 bases left between them. The CDR3 runs to 14 residues. Germline CDR1 reads KGHSH; CDR2 reads LQKENI. The CDR3 loop reads CASSPDRGNYGYTF. CDR3 nucleotide sequence: TGTGCCAGCTCACCAGATAGGGGAAACTATGGCTACACCTTC.

V gene TRBV19 combines with J gene TRBJ2-5; D ambiguous. The CDR3 loop spans 12 amino acids. The V end lost 2 bases, the J end lost 5 bases, and 6 bases lay between the germline ends. In germline, CDR1 is LNHDA, CDR2 SQIVND (reference sequence). CDR3 DNA: TGTGCCAGTAGTATACATTCGGAGACCCAGTACTTC. Encoded protein: CASSIHSETQYF.

The chain joins TRBV25-1 to TRBJ2-7; tentative D call: TRBD2 (7 bases). V lost 2 bases to trimming and J lost 4 bases, with 15 bases between them. The CDR3 sequence is 15 residues long. Per the germline V gene, CDR1 is MGHDK and CDR2 is SYGVNS. The DNA of the CDR3 is TGTGCCAGCAGTGAAAGGGGGGGCGCAGGGTACGAGCAGTACTTC. Amino acids: CASSERGGAGYEQYF.

The V and J genes are TRBV5-1 and TRBJ2-7; 12 positions agree with TRBD2. Trimming at V came to 4 bases and at J to 5 bases, leaving 7 bases not matched to a gene. The germline V gene encodes CDR1 SGHRS and CDR2 YFSETQ. The CDR3 runs to 15 residues. DNA of the CDR3: TGCGCCAGCAGCCAGACTAGCGGGAGTTCCCACGAGCAGTACTTC. This gives the protein CASSQTSGSSHEQYF.

The chain couples TRBV12-5 to TRBJ2-1; TRBD2 aligns across 9 bases. Germline CDR1 reads LGHNT; CDR2 reads FRNRAP. V was pared by 1 base and J by 8 bases, with 12 bases of the junction left unmatched. The CDR3 spans 17 residues. The chain's CDR3 is CASGLATSGLVLDEQFF. The CDR3 coding sequence is TGTGCTAGTGGTTTGGCAACTAGCGGGTTGGTATTGGATGAGCAGTTCTTC.

V usage is TRBV6-5 and J usage is TRBJ2-7; TRBD2 agrees at 9 bases. From germline, CDR1 is MNHEY and CDR2 SVGAGI. The V gene end was trimmed by 2 bases and the J gene end by 6 bases; junction bases not matched to a gene: 8. This CDR3 has 15 amino acids. The CDR3 region has the DNA TGTGCCAGCAGTTACCAAGCTAGCGGGGCCCTCGAGCAGTACTTC. Translating gives CASSYQASGALEQYF.

V and J are TRBV19 and TRBJ2-2, with D possibly TRBD1 on 5 matching bases. V lost 7 bases and J 1 base, leaving 7 bases between the germline ends. This CDR3 has 13 amino acids. The germline gives CDR1 LNHDA, CDR2 SQIVND (reference sequence). This CDR3 is CASMTVNTGELFF. In DNA form, the CDR3 reads TGTGCCAGTATGACAGTGAACACCGGGGAGCTGTTTTTT.

This rearrangement joins TRBV2 to TRBJ2-5; D possibly corresponds to TRBD1 (5 bases). Germline V gene data show CDR1 as SNHLY and CDR2 as FYNNEI. The CDR3 sequence is 14 residues long. V was trimmed by 1 base and J by 1 base, leaving 7 bases between them. DNA for the CDR3: TGTGCCAGCAGTGAAGAGGGGCTCCAAGAGACCCAGTACTTC. As protein: CASSEEGLQETQYF. The variable domain in full, with the rest retrieved from reference TRBV2 and TRBJ2-5, is EPEVTQTPSHQVTQMGQEVILRCVPISNHLYFYWYRQILGQKVEFLVSFYNNEISEKSEIFDDQFSVERPDGSNFTLKIRSTKLEDSAMYFCASSEEGLQETQYFGPGTRLLVL.

The chain couples TRBV3-1 (or the pseudogene TRBV3-2) to TRBJ2-5, with 8 bases fitting TRBD1. After removal of 2 bases from V and 5 bases from J, the junction contained 7 bases not matched to a gene. Germline V lookup: CDR1 LGHDT, CDR2 YNNKEL (reference sequence). This CDR3 is built from 15 residues. The CDR3: CASSQRQGAAETQYF. CDR3 bases: TGTGCCAGCAGCCAACGGCAGGGGGCGGCGGAGACCCAGTACTTC.

A remark on this clone: The junction departs from the called germline gene at one end, perhaps through a read error. The chain links TRBV7-7 to TRBJ2-7; TRBD2 agrees at 8 bases. Germline CDR1 is SSHAT and CDR2 is FNYEAQ (reference sequence). The CDR3 covers 15 residues. This CDR3 reads CASSLGSGSSYEQYF. CDR3 DNA: TGTGCTAGCAGCTTAGGCAGCGGGAGCTCCTACGAGCAGTACTTC.

The chain combines TRBV7-6 with TRBJ2-5, with D perhaps matching TRBD2 (6 bases). CDR1 and CDR2 (germline): SGHVS, FNYEAQ. This CDR3 spans 14 amino acids. The V and J ends lost 1 base and 2 bases respectively, with 8 bases between them. The CDR3 nucleotides read TGTGCCAGCAGCTTAGGGGCGGGACAAGAGACCCAGTACTTC. The encoded protein is CASSLGAGQETQYF.

The V call is TRBV4-1, the J call TRBJ2-3; 12 positions agree with TRBD2. The J segment lost 6 bases and the V segment lost 3 bases, leaving 4 bases of the junction unmatched. This CDR3 region has 15 residues. The V gene's germline CDR1 is MGHRA and CDR2 YSYEKL. The CDR3 sequence is CASSQASGRVDTQYF. The DNA for the CDR3 is TGCGCCAGCAGCCAGGCTAGCGGGAGGGTGGATACGCAGTATTTT.

The V gene is TRBV6-2 or TRBV6-3, the J gene TRBJ2-2, with 7 bases that match TRBD1. This CDR3 comprises 17 residues. V gave up 1 base and J gave up 3 bases; unmatched junction bases: 8. Germline lookup yields CDR1 MNHEY and CDR2 SVGEGT. CDR3 bases: TGTGCCAGCAGTTACTGGGTACAGGGGCGTTACACCGGGGAGCTGTTTTTT. It encodes CASSYWVQGRYTGELFF.

The V gene is TRBV11-2, the J gene TRBJ2-6, with D possibly TRBD2 on 6 matching bases. V lost 3 bases and J 0 bases, leaving 15 bases between the germline ends. The CDR3 contains 18 residues. The germline V gene encodes CDR1 SGHAT and CDR2 FQNNGV. The CDR3: CASSFRGQGGSGANVLTF. In DNA form, the CDR3 reads TGTGCCAGCAGCTTCCGAGGGCAGGGAGGCTCTGGGGCCAACGTCCTGACTTTC.

As to this clone: This same CDR3 is encoded by further DNA sequences in the sample. The J gene is TRBJ2-7, the V gene TRBV5-1; 9 nucleotides match TRBD1. The CDR3 contains 14 residues. V trimming: 3 bases; J trimming: 3 bases; junction bases outside the gene matches: 4. The germline gives CDR1 SGHRS, CDR2 YFSETQ. DNA for the CDR3: TGCGCCAGCAGCTCTGGGACAGGGAGCTACGAGCAGTACTTC. Translated, it gives CASSSGTGSYEQYF.

V usage is TRBV18 and J usage is TRBJ2-7; 9 bases agree with TRBD1. V was pared by 2 bases and J by 2 bases, with 1 base of the junction left unmatched. CDR1 and CDR2 (germline): KGHSH, LQKENI. The CDR3 runs 14 residues. The CDR3 sequence is CASSPDRGAYEQYF. DNA of the CDR3: TGTGCCAGCTCACCAGACAGGGGGGCCTACGAGCAGTACTTC.

The gene calls are TRBV4-3 and TRBJ1-1; D not resolved. This CDR3 comprises 14 residues. From germline, CDR1 is LGHNA and CDR2 YSLEER. V was pared by 2 bases and J by 1 base, with 8 bases between. This CDR3 reads CASSQSTGNTEAFF. DNA for the CDR3: TGCGCCAGCAGCCAATCGACGGGGAACACTGAAGCTTTCTTT.

The chain is built from TRBV7-9 and TRBJ2-3; TRBD1 matches at 7 bases. V was clipped by 3 bases and J by 0 bases; unmatched bases: 3. Germline V CDR1 and CDR2: SEHNR, FQNEAQ (reference sequence). This CDR3 has 15 amino acids. The DNA for the CDR3 is TGTGCCAGCAGCTTCGGACAGGTCAGCACAGATACGCAGTATTTT. Amino acid sequence: CASSFGQVSTDTQYF.

The chain has TRBV4-1 and TRBJ1-1; unclear D gene. This CDR3 comprises 14 residues. The V gene lost 0 bases and the J gene lost 5 bases, with 10 bases spanning the gap. CDR1 and CDR2 (germline): MGHRA, YSYEKL. CDR3 bases: TGCGCCAGCAGCCAAGATCCCCATGGGACTGAAGCTTTCTTT. This sequence encodes CASSQDPHGTEAFF.

This chain uses TRBV30 with TRBJ2-2, with 15 nucleotides matching TRBD2. The CDR3 is made up of 14 amino acids. Germline V lookup: CDR1 GTSNPN, CDR2 SVGIG (reference sequence). CDR3 amino acids: CARTSGRASGELFF. In DNA form, the CDR3 reads TGTGCTAGGACTAGCGGGAGGGCCTCCGGGGAGCTGTTTTTT. The full variable domain, with the rest looked up from reference TRBV30 and TRBJ2-2, is SQTIHQWPATLVQPVGSPLSLECTVEGTSNPNLYWYRQAAGRGLQLLFYSVGIGQISSEVPQNLSASRPQDRQFILSSKKLLLSDSGFYLCARTSGRASGELFFGEGSRLTVL.

The CDR3 is CASSPRASGSIGISEQYF. DNA of the CDR3: TGTGCCAGCTCACCAAGGGCTAGCGGGAGTATTGGTATTAGCGAGCAGTACTTC. The J gene is TRBJ2-7, the V gene TRBV18, with 10 bases aligning to TRBD2. Germline V CDR1 and CDR2: KGHSH, LQKENI. The CDR3 runs to 18 residues. With V trimmed by 2 bases and J by 6 bases, 16 bases remained unmatched.

This clone is a singleton in its sample. The chain joins TRBV7-8 to TRBJ2-1; 11 nucleotides match TRBD1. Germline V gene sequence: CDR1 SGHVS, CDR2 FQNEAQ. The CDR3 covers 15 residues. After removal of 5 bases from V and 6 bases from J, the junction contained 6 bases not matched to a gene. CDR3 sequence: CASSDRDRGSNEQFF. Written as DNA, the CDR3 is TGTGCCAGCAGCGACCGGGACAGGGGGAGCAATGAGCAGTTCTTC.

V gene TRBV10-3 combines with J gene TRBJ2-1; either TRBD1 or TRBD2 may fit D (5 bases each). The ends were cut back, 6 bases at V and 7 bases at J, with 19 bases in the middle. Germline CDR1 is ENHRY and CDR2 is SYGVKD. CDR3 length: 15 amino acids. CDR3: CAIRDGTLGNNEQFF. The CDR3 nucleotides are TGTGCCATCAGGGACGGGACCTTGGGAAATAATGAGCAGTTCTTC.

The chain couples TRBV19 to TRBJ1-4, with 9 bases matching TRBD1. CDR1 and CDR2 (germline): LNHDA, SQIVND (reference sequence). The CDR3 sequence is 15 residues long. The J segment lost 8 bases and the V segment lost 6 bases, leaving 10 bases of the junction unmatched. The CDR3 DNA sequence: TGTGCCAGTAGCGACTCGGGACAGGGCGTGGAAAAACTGTTTTTT. Translating gives CASSDSGQGVEKLFF. The entire variable domain, with the rest obtained from reference TRBV19 and TRBJ1-4, is as follows: DGGITQSPKYLFRKEGQNVTLSCEQNLNHDAMYWYRQDPGQGLRLIYYSQIVNDFQKGDIAEGYSVSREKKESFPLTVTSAQKNPTAFYLCASSDSGQGVEKLFFGSGTQLSVL.

The V call is TRBV5-1, the J call TRBJ2-1; a weak D match, TRBD2 (5 bases). With 4 bases removed from V and 10 bases from J, the gap between germline ends came to 15 bases. Per germline, CDR1 SGHRS and CDR2 YFSETQ. The CDR3 sequence is 13 residues long. The CDR3 DNA reads as TGCGCCAGCAGCCCGATCGGGGTTGGGGAGCAGTTCTTC. This translates into CASSPIGVGEQFF. Using reference TRBV5-1 and TRBJ2-1 for the parts outside the CDR3, the full variable domain is KAGVTQTPRYLIKTRGQQVTLSCSPISGHRSVSWYQQTPGQGLQFLFEYFSETQRNKGNFPGRFSGRQFSNSRSEMNVSTLELGDSALYLCASSPIGVGEQFFGPGTRLTVL.

The chain recombines TRBV9 with TRBJ2-1; TRBD2 agrees at 10 bases. V gave up 4 bases and J gave up 8 bases; unmatched junction bases: 3. This CDR3 contains 13 residues. Germline V gene data show CDR1 as SGDLS and CDR2 as YYNGEE. The CDR3 loop reads CASSTSGIYEQFF. For the CDR3, the DNA is TGTGCCAGCAGCACTAGCGGGATATATGAGCAGTTCTTC.